This TCR beta chain came from a study of T cells in localized non-small cell lung cancer. Study results and limitations: A denser population of T cells in blood accompanied longer overall survival.

This clone was seen a single time. Its cognate antigen is unknown. Sequencing used immunoSEQ multiplex PCR; TCRdb keeps in-frame clones, though not all of them. Counted here are roughly 7,000 clones, about 46% occurring once; the ten biggest clones make up approximately 8.1%. The TCR was taken from a man aged 35 to 69 with stage III lung adenocarcinoma. Sequenced here: lung tumor tissue, sampled before any cancer treatment.

CDR3 sequence (DNA): TGCAGCGTTGGACCCCTCGTGGACACTGAAGCTTTCTTT. Translating it yields CSVGPLVDTEAFF. The chain combines TRBV29-1 with TRBJ1-1; no clear D gene. Germline-derived CDR1 and CDR2 are SQVTM and ANQGSEA. Trimming left V 4 bases short and J 3 bases short, with 12 bases between. The CDR3 loop spans 13 amino acids.